This T cell receptor beta chain was recovered during a study of blood T cell repertoires in COVID-19. For the study at large: The cDNA or gDNA used as material had been derived from T cells, B-cell-depleted T cells, or PBMCs.

Sequencing used immunoSEQ multiplex PCR; TCRdb keeps in-frame clones, though not all of them. The table has roughly 30,000 clones, roughly 90% seen once; the top ten hold about 3.4%. The clonotype comes from a human donor in a cohort sampled during active COVID-19. Sequenced material: peripheral blood.

CDR3 nucleotides: TGTGCCAGCAGTGAACTAGACAGGGGGCTATCGGGCTCCTATAATTCACCCCTCCACTTT. It codes for CASSELDRGLSGSYNSPLHF. This sequence joins TRBV6-1 and TRBJ1-6; TRBD1 aligns across 10 bases. V lost 2 bases to trimming and J lost 0 bases; unmatched junction nucleotides: 10. CDR1 MNHNS and CDR2 SASEGT come from the germline V gene. The CDR3 is 20 residues long.